This paragraph reports one T cell receptor beta chain. This specimen belongs to a study of blood T cell repertoires in COVID-19. In the study overall: Nucleic acid was either cDNA or gDNA, and it came from T cells, B-cell-depleted T cells, or PBMCs.

Germline V lookup: CDR1 SGHRS, CDR2 YFSETQ. This CDR3 is 16 amino acids long. V lost 0 bases to trimming and J lost 7 bases; unmatched junction nucleotides: 10. Libraries were prepared by immunoSEQ multiplex PCR; TCRdb keeps only in-frame clonotypes and omits some of them. The top ten hold approximately 5% of the sample, which has approximately 110,000 clones, approximately 89% seen once. The V and J genes are TRBV5-1 and TRBJ1-2; 9 bases map to TRBD1. Sequenced input: peripheral blood. The sequence came from a woman in her sixties with COVID-19, enrolled during active disease. The CDR3: CASSLGDTGGKGGYTF. CDR3 in DNA: TGCGCCAGCAGCTTGGGTGATACAGGGGGCAAAGGTGGCTACACCTTC.